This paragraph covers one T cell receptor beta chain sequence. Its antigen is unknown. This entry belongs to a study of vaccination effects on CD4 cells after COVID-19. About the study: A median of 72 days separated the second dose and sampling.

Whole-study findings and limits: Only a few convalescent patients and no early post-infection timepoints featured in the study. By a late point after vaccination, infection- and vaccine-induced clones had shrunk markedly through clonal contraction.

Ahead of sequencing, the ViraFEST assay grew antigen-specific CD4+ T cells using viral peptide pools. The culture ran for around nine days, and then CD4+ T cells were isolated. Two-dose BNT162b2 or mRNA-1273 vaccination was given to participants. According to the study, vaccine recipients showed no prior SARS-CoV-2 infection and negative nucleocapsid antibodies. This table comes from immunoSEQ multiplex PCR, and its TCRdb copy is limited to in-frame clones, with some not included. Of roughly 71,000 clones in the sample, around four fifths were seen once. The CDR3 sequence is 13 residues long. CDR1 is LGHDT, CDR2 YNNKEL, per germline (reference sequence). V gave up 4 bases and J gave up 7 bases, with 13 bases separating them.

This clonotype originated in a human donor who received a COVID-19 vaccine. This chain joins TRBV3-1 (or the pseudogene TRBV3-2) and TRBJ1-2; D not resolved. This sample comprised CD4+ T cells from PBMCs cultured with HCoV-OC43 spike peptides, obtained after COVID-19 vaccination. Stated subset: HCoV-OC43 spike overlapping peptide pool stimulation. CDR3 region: CASSRVNFIGYTF. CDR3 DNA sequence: TGTGCCAGCAGCCGTGTCAACTTCATTGGCTACACCTTC.